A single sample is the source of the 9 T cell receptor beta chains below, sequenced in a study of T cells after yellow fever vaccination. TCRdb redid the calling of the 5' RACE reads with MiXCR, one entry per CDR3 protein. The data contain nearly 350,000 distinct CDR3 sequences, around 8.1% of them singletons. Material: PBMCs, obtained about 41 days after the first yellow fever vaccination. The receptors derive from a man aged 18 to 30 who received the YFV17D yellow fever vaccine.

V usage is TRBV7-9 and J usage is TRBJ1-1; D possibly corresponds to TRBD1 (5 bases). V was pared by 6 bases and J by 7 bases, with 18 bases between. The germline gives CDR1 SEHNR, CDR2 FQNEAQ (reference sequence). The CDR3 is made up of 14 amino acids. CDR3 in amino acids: CASRVLGTGYEAFF. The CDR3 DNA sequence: TGTGCCAGCAGAGTGCTCGGGACGGGGTATGAAGCTTTCTTT.

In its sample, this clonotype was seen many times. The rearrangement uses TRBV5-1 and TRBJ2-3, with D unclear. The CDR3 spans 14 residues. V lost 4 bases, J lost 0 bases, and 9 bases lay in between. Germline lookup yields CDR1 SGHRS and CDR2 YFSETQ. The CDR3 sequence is CASSLRRSTDTQYF. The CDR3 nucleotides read TGCGCCAGCAGCCTTCGACGGAGCACAGATACGCAGTATTTT.

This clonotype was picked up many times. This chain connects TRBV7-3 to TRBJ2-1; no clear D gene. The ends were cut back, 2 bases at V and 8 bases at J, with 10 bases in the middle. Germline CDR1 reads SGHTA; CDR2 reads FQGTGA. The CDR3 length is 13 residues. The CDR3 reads CASSLSARDEQFF. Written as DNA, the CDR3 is TGTGCCAGCAGCTTATCGGCCCGCGATGAGCAGTTCTTC.

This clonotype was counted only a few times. CDR3 amino acids: CASSFMQGTYEQYF. The CDR3 bases are TGTGCCAGCAGTTTCATGCAGGGAACCTACGAGCAGTACTTC. The V call is TRBV12-3 or TRBV12-4, the J call TRBJ2-7; tentative D call: TRBD1 (5 bases). The V and J ends lost 3 bases and 2 bases respectively, with 11 bases between them. The CDR3 extends over 14 amino acids.

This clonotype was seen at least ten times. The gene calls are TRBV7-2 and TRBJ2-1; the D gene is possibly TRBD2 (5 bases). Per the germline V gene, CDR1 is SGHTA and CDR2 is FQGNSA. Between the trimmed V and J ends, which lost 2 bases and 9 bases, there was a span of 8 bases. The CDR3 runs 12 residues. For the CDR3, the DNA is TGTGCCAGCAGCTTACGGGGTGGTGAGCAGTTCTTC. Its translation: CASSLRGGEQFF.

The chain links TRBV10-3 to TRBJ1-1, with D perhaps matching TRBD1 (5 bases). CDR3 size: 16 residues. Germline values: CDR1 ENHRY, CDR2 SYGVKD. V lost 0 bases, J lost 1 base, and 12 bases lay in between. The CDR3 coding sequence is TGTGCCATCAGTGAGTCTAAGGGGTCGGCGAACACTGAAGCTTTCTTT. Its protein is CAISESKGSANTEAFF.

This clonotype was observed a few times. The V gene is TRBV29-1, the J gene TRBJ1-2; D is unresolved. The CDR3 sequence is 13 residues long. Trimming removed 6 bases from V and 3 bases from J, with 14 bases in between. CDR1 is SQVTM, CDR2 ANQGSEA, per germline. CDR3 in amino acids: CSVVLPKDYGYTF. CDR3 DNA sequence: TGCAGCGTGGTATTACCTAAAGACTATGGCTACACCTTC.

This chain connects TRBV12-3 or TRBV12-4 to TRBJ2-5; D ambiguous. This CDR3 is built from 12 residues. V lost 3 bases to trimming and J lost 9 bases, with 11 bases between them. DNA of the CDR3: TGTGCCAGCAGTTTCTCCCCGTCGGCCCAGTACTTC. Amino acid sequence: CASSFSPSAQYF.

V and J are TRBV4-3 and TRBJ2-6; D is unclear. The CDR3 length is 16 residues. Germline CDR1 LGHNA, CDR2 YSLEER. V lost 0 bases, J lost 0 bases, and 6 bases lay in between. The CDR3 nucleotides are TGCGCCAGCAGCCAAGATAAGTCCTCTGGGGCCAACGTCCTGACTTTC. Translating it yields CASSQDKSSGANVLTF.